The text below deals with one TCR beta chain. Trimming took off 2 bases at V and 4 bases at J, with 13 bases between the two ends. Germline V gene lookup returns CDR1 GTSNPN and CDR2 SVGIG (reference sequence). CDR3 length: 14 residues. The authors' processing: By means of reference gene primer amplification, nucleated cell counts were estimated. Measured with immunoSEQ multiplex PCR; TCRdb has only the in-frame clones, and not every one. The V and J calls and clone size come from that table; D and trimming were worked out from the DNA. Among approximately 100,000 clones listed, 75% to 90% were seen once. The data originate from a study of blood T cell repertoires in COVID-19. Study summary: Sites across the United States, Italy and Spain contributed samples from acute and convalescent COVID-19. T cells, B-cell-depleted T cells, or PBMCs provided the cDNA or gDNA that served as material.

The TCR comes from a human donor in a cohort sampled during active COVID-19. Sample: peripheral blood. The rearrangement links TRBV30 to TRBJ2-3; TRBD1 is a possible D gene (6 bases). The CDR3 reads CAWSPITGSDTQYF. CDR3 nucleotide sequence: TGTGCCTGGAGTCCAATAACAGGGTCAGATACGCAGTATTTT.